This TCR beta chain was recovered during a study of CD8+CD57+ T cells in acquired aplastic anemia. Overall study context: Sorted CD4+ and CD8+ cells yielded DNA averaging approximately 3.5 ug. Findings of the study overall: Controls and patients did not differ significantly in CD8+ Simpson's diversity. The number of CD8+ CDR3 sequences shared by patients and controls was fewer than 35.

Patients who underwent sequencing had shown CD8+CD57+ cell expansion by flow cytometry. The enrolled patients all had severe acquired aplastic anemia. V lost 7 bases and J lost 5, with 14 bases in between. The length of the CDR3 is 12 residues. From germline, CDR1 is DFQATT and CDR2 SNEGSKA (reference sequence). This clonotype came up many times. Its antigen is not known. Profiles of TCR beta VDJ and CDR3 were generated from a genomic DNA template. TCRdb redid the calling of the reads with MiXCR, one entry per CDR3 protein. The top ten hold about 12% of the sample, which has about 150,000 distinct CDR3 sequences, less than 60% seen once.

The V and J genes are TRBV20-1 and TRBJ1-1; perhaps TRBD1 as D (6 bases). The TCR was taken from a human donor with aplastic anemia. The sequencing sample was made of sorted CD4+, CD8+, or CD8+CD57+ T cells (not recorded which) from PBMCs. For the CDR3, the DNA is TGCAGTGGTCAAACAGGGCAGACTGAAGCTTTCTTT. It encodes CSGQTGQTEAFF.